Below, 23 T cell receptor beta chains from the same sample are listed, as sequenced in a study of blood T cell repertoires in COVID-19 (dated by TCRdb to 2020 to 2021). The library was generated by the immunoSEQ multiplex PCR assay. TCRdb took over this immuneACCESS table, retaining in-frame rearrangements with V and J assigned. Such tables are incomplete; in checked studies, under half of the missing clones stem from an unresolved V gene, and the remainder is unexplained. The sample profile shows some 130,000 clones; nearly 85% of them were found once. The top ten clones comprise about two fifths of the sample. Material: peripheral blood. Receptor source: a human donor in a cohort sampled during active COVID-19.

The CDR3 DNA reads as TGTGCCAGCAGCCCCGGGGGGATGGAGACCCAGTACTTC. Protein: CASSPGGMETQYF. V and J are TRBV7-2 and TRBJ2-5, with 7 bases fitting TRBD2. The V gene end was trimmed by 5 bases and the J gene end by 5 bases; junction bases not matched to a gene: 5. The CDR3 has 13 residues. Germline assignment: CDR1 SGHTA and CDR2 FQGNSA. Variable domain in full (rest from reference TRBV7-2 and TRBJ2-5): GAGVSQSPSNKVTEKGKDVELRCDPISGHTALYWYRQSLGQGLEFLIYFQGNSAPDKSGLPSDRFSAERTGGSVSTLTIQRTQQEDSAVYLCASSPGGMETQYFGPGTRLLVL.

The chain couples TRBV27 to TRBJ1-1, with 9 bases that match TRBD1. V lost 5 bases to trimming and J lost 5 bases; unmatched junction nucleotides: 9. The CDR3 extends over 15 amino acids. Germline V lookup: CDR1 MNHEY, CDR2 SMNVEV (reference sequence). CDR3 sequence reads: CASSPRWTGVTEAFF. CDR3 coding DNA: TGTGCCAGCAGTCCCCGTTGGACAGGGGTGACTGAAGCTTTCTTT.

A single count supports this clone. The V call is TRBV21-1, the J call TRBJ1-3; TRBD1, the D gene given by the table, was not confirmed from the DNA. TRBV21-1 is a listed pseudogene. The CDR3 runs 18 residues. The CDR3 spells CASSNEGGVPFSGNTIYF. The CDR3 DNA sequence: TGTGCCAGCAGCAATGAAGGGGGAGTCCCTTTCTCTGGAAACACCATATATTTT.

The chain joins TRBV11-2 to TRBJ2-7; 8 bases line up with TRBD2. CDR3 length: 15 amino acids. Germline assignment: CDR1 SGHAT and CDR2 FQNNGV. V dropped 0 bases and J dropped 3; count of bases not matched to a gene: 4. The CDR3 nucleotides read TGTGCCAGCAGCTTAGACGGCCTAGCGGGCTACGAGCAGTACGTC. This translates into CASSLDGLAGYEQYV.

The V gene is TRBV5-6, the J gene TRBJ1-1, with D unclear. Trimming removed 2 bases at V and 5 bases at J, with 13 bases between. The length of the CDR3 is 14 residues. The germline CDR1 and CDR2 sequences are SGHDT and YYEEEE. The DNA for the CDR3 is TGTGCCAGCAGCTTAGTACACCCGGGGACTGAAGCTTTCTTT. As protein: CASSLVHPGTEAFF.

V and J are TRBV6-5 and TRBJ1-1; D gene unclear. Germline V lookup: CDR1 MNHEY, CDR2 SVGAGI. V lost 3 bases to trimming and J lost 11 bases, with 13 bases between them. The CDR3 contains 12 residues. CDR3 sequence (DNA): TGTGCCAGCAGTTATTATCGAGGGCCTGCTTTCTTT. It translates to CASSYYRGPAFF.

This clone has a handful of counts. The chain has TRBV6-2 or TRBV6-3 and TRBJ1-6; the D gene is possibly TRBD1 (6 bases). Germline CDR1 is MNHEY and CDR2 is SVGEGT. The CDR3 is 15 residues long. Trimming cost V 6 bases and J 7 bases, with 16 bases left between them. CDR3 in amino acids: CASSPRGATNSPLHF. The CDR3, as DNA: TGTGCCAGCAGCCCCAGGGGAGCGACCAATTCACCCCTCCACTTT.

J is TRBJ2-7 and V is TRBV7-2; 11 bases agree with TRBD2. The germline V gene encodes CDR1 SGHTA and CDR2 FQGNSA. With V trimmed by 0 bases and J by 2 bases, 3 bases remained unmatched. The CDR3 loop spans 16 amino acids. This CDR3 reads CASSLASSGGAYEQYF. The CDR3 DNA reads TGTGCCAGCAGCTTAGCGAGTAGCGGGGGGGCCTACGAGCAGTACTTC.

The chain employs TRBV11-3 and TRBJ1-1; D possibly corresponds to TRBD1 (6 bases). The CDR3 extends over 13 amino acids. Trimming took 5 bases from V and 0 from J, leaving 7 bases between them. CDR1 and CDR2 (germline): SGHNT, YENEEA. CDR3 nucleotides: TGTGCCAGCAGCCGACAGGTGAACACTGAAGCTTTCTTT. Translating gives CASSRQVNTEAFF. The whole variable domain, remainder taken from reference TRBV11-3 and TRBJ1-1, is EAGVVQSPRYKIIEKKQPVAFWCNPISGHNTLYWYLQNLGQGPELLIRYENEEAVDDSQLPKDRFSAERLKGVDSTLKIQPAELGDSAVYLCASSRQVNTEAFFGQGTRLTVV.

The V and J genes are TRBV19 and TRBJ1-6, with D possibly TRBD1 on 5 matching bases. Looked up from germline, CDR1 is LNHDA and CDR2 is SQIVND (reference sequence). CDR3 length equals 18 residues. V lost 5 bases and J 7 bases, leaving 24 bases between the germline ends. The DNA for the CDR3 is TGTGCCAGTAGTCCCTCCACCTTGGGGCTCAAAACAAATTCACCCCTCCACTTT. Translated, it gives CASSPSTLGLKTNSPLHF.

The chain couples TRBV2 to TRBJ1-2, with D maybe TRBD1 (6 bases). The CDR3 is 13 residues long. Germline V lookup: CDR1 SNHLY, CDR2 FYNNEI. V lost 7 bases and J 1 base, leaving 10 bases between the germline ends. CDR3 sequence reads: CASKDSINYGYTF. DNA for the CDR3: TGTGCCAGCAAGGACAGCATTAACTATGGCTACACCTTC.

The chain links TRBV25-1 to TRBJ2-5; TRBD1 aligns across 7 bases. The germline CDR1 and CDR2 sequences are MGHDK and SYGVNS. This CDR3 region has 13 residues. The V segment lost 1 base and the J segment 5 bases; nucleotides outside the gene matches: 1. The CDR3 loop is CASSEWGQETQYF. CDR3 sequence (DNA): TGTGCCAGCAGTGAATGGGGACAGGAGACCCAGTACTTC.

A single count supports this clone. The V and J genes are TRBV3-1 (or the pseudogene TRBV3-2) and TRBJ1-4; tentatively, D is TRBD1 (5 bases). The germline V and J ends were trimmed by 2 bases and 4 bases, with 14 bases remaining between them. The CDR3 has 16 amino acids. CDR1 is LGHDT, CDR2 YNNKEL, per germline (reference sequence). The CDR3 DNA reads as TGTGCCAGCAGCCAACCGAAGACAGATTTTAATGAAAAACTGTTTTTT. It encodes CASSQPKTDFNEKLFF.

The chain recombines TRBV2 with TRBJ2-2, with no clear D. The CDR3 runs 13 residues. V dropped 4 bases and J dropped 5 bases, with 8 bases sitting between them. CDR1 and CDR2 (germline): SNHLY, FYNNEI. The chain's CDR3 is CASSGARTGELFF. CDR3 coding DNA: TGTGCCAGCAGTGGGGCTCGGACCGGGGAGCTGTTTTTT.

This chain joins TRBV29-1 and TRBJ2-1; 9 nucleotides match TRBD2. The V and J ends lost 3 bases and 4 bases, in that order; junction bases with no gene match: 1. The CDR3 contains 13 residues. CDR1 is SQVTM, CDR2 ANQGSEA, per germline. The CDR3 protein is CSVERGGYNEQFF. As DNA, the CDR3 is TGCAGCGTTGAGCGGGGGGGGTACAATGAGCAGTTCTTC.

This chain connects TRBV12-5 to TRBJ1-2; no definite D call. Germline loops: CDR1 LGHNT, CDR2 FRNRAP. The CDR3 is 13 amino acids. Trimming removed 8 bases from V and 2 bases from J, with 12 bases in between. The CDR3 is CASSQEENYGYTF. CDR3 in DNA: TGTGCTAGTAGTCAGGAGGAGAACTATGGCTACACCTTC.

The chain employs TRBV19 and TRBJ1-4; TRBD1 is a possible D gene (6 bases). The germline V and J ends were trimmed by 5 bases and 8 bases, with 18 bases remaining between them. Germline loops: CDR1 LNHDA, CDR2 SQIVND (reference sequence). The CDR3 extends over 15 amino acids. As DNA, the CDR3 is TGTGCCAGTAGTCCGACAGGACCCGGGGGGGAAAAACTGTTTTTT. The encoded protein is CASSPTGPGGEKLFF.

Written as DNA, the CDR3 is TGTGCCAGCAGGCCGACGGAGGTTGCTACGCAGTATTTT. This encodes CASRPTEVATQYF. The chain links TRBV27 to TRBJ2-3; D may be TRBD2 (5 bases). The ends were cut back, 6 bases at V and 8 bases at J, with 15 bases in the middle. CDR1 is MNHEY and CDR2 is SMNVEV in the germline V gene (reference sequence). This CDR3 spans 13 amino acids.

The CDR3 bases are TGTGCCAGTAGTGTCTCGCCCCGGCAGGCGCTCAGATATAGCAATCAGCCCCAGCATTTT. Translated, it gives CASSVSPRQALRYSNQPQHF. This rearrangement joins TRBV19 to TRBJ1-5; D uncertain. Trimming left V 5 bases short and J 0 bases short, with 26 bases between. This CDR3 has 20 amino acids. Germline-derived CDR1 and CDR2 are LNHDA and SQIVND (reference sequence).

The V gene is TRBV5-1, the J gene TRBJ1-2, with 7 bases that match TRBD1. The V and J ends lost 4 bases and 4 bases, in that order; junction bases with no gene match: 10. This CDR3 region has 15 residues. Germline V gene lookup returns CDR1 SGHRS and CDR2 YFSETQ. Here the CDR3 reads CASSLGQPSLYGYTF. The CDR3 bases are TGCGCCAGCAGCCTGGGACAGCCGAGCCTCTATGGCTACACCTTC.

The chain combines TRBV7-9 with TRBJ2-1; no firm D call. Trimming left V 5 bases short and J 7 bases short, with 6 bases between. Germline V gives CDR1 SEHNR, CDR2 FQNEAQ (reference sequence). The CDR3 is 11 amino acids. In nucleotides, the CDR3 is TGTGCCAGCAGCACAGCTAATGAGCAGTTCTTC. Translating gives CASSTANEQFF. The full variable domain, its missing parts supplied by reference TRBV7-9 and TRBJ2-1, is DTGVSQNPRHKITKRGQNVTFRCDPISEHNRLYWYRQTLGQGPEFLTYFQNEAQLEKSRLLSDRFSAERPKGSFSTLEIQRTEQGDSAMYLCASSTANEQFFGPGTRLTVL.

The chain recombines TRBV19 with TRBJ1-5, with D unresolved. The V end was cut by 6 bases, the J end by 2 bases, with 14 bases between. The CDR3 spans 15 residues. Germline V CDR1 and CDR2: LNHDA, SQIVND (reference sequence). CDR3 sequence (DNA): TGTGCCAGTAGGGAGGGCCGGGTGCGCAATCAGCCCCAGCATTTT. This gives the protein CASREGRVRNQPQHF.

The chain combines TRBV29-1 with TRBJ1-1; D unresolved. The CDR3 spans 15 residues. V lost 3 bases, J lost 4 bases, and 18 bases lay in between. CDR1 SQVTM and CDR2 ANQGSEA come from the germline V gene. CDR3 coding DNA: TGCAGCGTTGAGTTTTTGGCCAGGTTGAGCACTGAAGCTTTCTTT. This translates into CSVEFLARLSTEAFF.